A selection of T cell receptor beta chains follows, all from one sample in a study of T-cell reconstitution after alpha-beta-depleted transplantation in children. TCRdb ran MiXCR on the PCR reads and lists one entry per CDR3 protein. The repertoire holds approximately 190,000 distinct CDR3 sequences, approximately 6% seen once, with 4.5% in the top ten. Sequenced material: PBMCs, taken before TCRalphabeta/CD19-depleted stem cell transplant. All receptors come from a girl under two years old with combined immunodeficiency, due to receive a stem cell transplant. Both conserved end residues are part of each CDR3. The order of the fields is V gene, D gene, clone size, J gene, CDR3 length, CDR3 DNA, CDR3 protein. A D gene is named only where the DNA matches it firmly. Clone size is not always given. Where it is, it says once, few, many or a class for expanded clones.

v_gene: TRBV28
d_gene: NA
abundance: many
j_gene: TRBJ2-3
len: 16
CDR3nt: TGTGCCAGCAGTTTTCCTCTATCGGGAAGCACAGATACGCAGTATTTT
CDR3aa: CASSFPLSGSTDTQYF

v_gene: TRBV6-5
d_gene: NA
abundance: many
j_gene: TRBJ1-1
len: 14
CDR3nt: TGTGCCAGCAGTTACCAAATGGCGAACACTGAAGCTTTCTTT
CDR3aa: CASSYQMANTEAFF

v_gene: TRBV7-8
d_gene: TRBD2
abundance: many
j_gene: TRBJ2-3
len: 17
CDR3nt: TGTGCCAGCACCCAACAACTAGCGGGAGGGCCCCCAGATACGCAGTATTTT
CDR3aa: CASTQQLAGGPPDTQYF

v_gene: TRBV29-1
d_gene: NA
abundance: many
j_gene: TRBJ2-7
len: 13
CDR3nt: TGCAGCGCGAAGGGACGTCTATCCTACGAGCAGTACTTC
CDR3aa: CSAKGRLSYEQYF

v_gene: TRBV20-1
d_gene: NA
abundance: many
j_gene: TRBJ2-3
len: 15
CDR3nt: TGCAGTGCTGACTTTACAGCGGACAACACAGATACGCAGTATTTT
CDR3aa: CSADFTADNTDTQYF

v_gene: TRBV25-1
d_gene: NA
abundance: many
j_gene: TRBJ1-4
len: 15
CDR3nt: TGTGCCAGCAGTGATAACGGCGGTAATAATGAAAAACTGTTTTTT
CDR3aa: CASSDNGGNNEKLFF

v_gene: TRBV30
d_gene: NA
abundance: NA
j_gene: TRBJ1-2
len: 14
CDR3nt: TGTGCCTGGATTCCGATCGGGGGGGAAAGGCGCTACACCTTC
CDR3aa: CAWIPIGGERRYTF

v_gene: TRBV9
d_gene: TRBD2
abundance: few
j_gene: TRBJ2-7
len: 16
CDR3nt: TGTGCCAGCAGCGCGCCTACGGGCGGGGGAGGTTCGTGGCTGTACTTC
CDR3aa: CASSAPTGGGGSWLYF

v_gene: TRBV4-1
d_gene: TRBD1
abundance: many
j_gene: TRBJ2-7
len: 15
CDR3nt: TGCGCCAGCAGCCAAACCGGGACAGGGGGGTACGAGCAGTACTTC
CDR3aa: CASSQTGTGGYEQYF

v_gene: TRBV10-3
d_gene: TRBD1
abundance: many
j_gene: TRBJ1-1
len: 13
CDR3nt: TGTGCCTCAATGGACAGGTTGAACACTGAAGCTTTCTTT
CDR3aa: CASMDRLNTEAFF

v_gene: TRBV15
d_gene: NA
abundance: many
j_gene: TRBJ1-2
len: 14
CDR3nt: TGTGCCACCAGCAGAGTGGGGTCAGTTGGTGGCTACACCTTC
CDR3aa: CATSRVGSVGGYTF

v_gene: TRBV28
d_gene: NA
abundance: many
j_gene: TRBJ2-7
len: 16
CDR3nt: TGTGCCAGCAGCACCCCCTTAGCGGCTAGCTCCTACGAGCAGTACTTC
CDR3aa: CASSTPLAASSYEQYF

v_gene: TRBV12-3/TRBV12-4
d_gene: NA
abundance: many
j_gene: TRBJ1-2
len: 14
CDR3nt: TGTGCCACCTCCCCCCAGGGAAGGTCCTATGGCTACACCTTC
CDR3aa: CATSPQGRSYGYTF

v_gene: TRBV4-1
d_gene: NA
abundance: many
j_gene: TRBJ2-5
len: 21
CDR3nt: TGCGCCAGCAGCCAGAATCCGGACAGCTATCAGCACAACCCGAAGCAAGAGACCCAGTACTTC
CDR3aa: CASSQNPDSYQHNPKQETQYF

v_gene: TRBV5-6
d_gene: NA
abundance: many
j_gene: TRBJ2-7
len: 12
CDR3nt: TGTGCCAGCAGCTTAATGACAAACGAGCAGTACTTC
CDR3aa: CASSLMTNEQYF

v_gene: TRBV5-1
d_gene: NA
abundance: many
j_gene: TRBJ2-2
len: 13
CDR3nt: TGCGCCAGCAGCTTCCAGATCCGCGGGGAGCTGTTTTTT
CDR3aa: CASSFQIRGELFF

v_gene: TRBV4-2
d_gene: NA
abundance: NA
j_gene: TRBJ1-2
len: 14
CDR3nt: TGTGCCAGCAGCCAAGCCGAGGGAATCTATGGCTACACCTTC
CDR3aa: CASSQAEGIYGYTF

v_gene: TRBV12-3/TRBV12-4
d_gene: NA
abundance: many
j_gene: TRBJ1-1
len: 13
CDR3nt: TGTGCCAGCCGACCGCCTGGGGCGGCTGAAGCTTTCTTT
CDR3aa: CASRPPGAAEAFF

v_gene: TRBV28
d_gene: NA
abundance: many
j_gene: TRBJ2-7
len: 20
CDR3nt: TGTGCCAGCAGTTCCCCCCGGTATGAGCGTATGAGCGGTTACCCCTACGAGCAGTACTTC
CDR3aa: CASSSPRYERMSGYPYEQYF

v_gene: TRBV28
d_gene: TRBD2
abundance: many
j_gene: TRBJ2-1
len: 14
CDR3nt: TGTGCCAGCAGTTTCAGCGGGGGCCACAATGAGCAGTTCTTC
CDR3aa: CASSFSGGHNEQFF

v_gene: TRBV7-9
d_gene: NA
abundance: many
j_gene: TRBJ1-1
len: 16
CDR3nt: TGTGCCAGCAGCTTGGGGCAGGGGATGGCGGGCACTGAAGCTTTCTTT
CDR3aa: CASSLGQGMAGTEAFF

v_gene: TRBV20-1
d_gene: NA
abundance: many
j_gene: TRBJ2-3
len: 14
CDR3nt: TGCAGTGCCAAGCAGGGAATTGGCACAGATACGCAGTATTTT
CDR3aa: CSAKQGIGTDTQYF

v_gene: TRBV29-1
d_gene: NA
abundance: many
j_gene: TRBJ2-7
len: 13
CDR3nt: TGCAGCGTCCGGGACTTCTATTCCTACGAGCAGTACTTC
CDR3aa: CSVRDFYSYEQYF

v_gene: TRBV7-2
d_gene: NA
abundance: many
j_gene: TRBJ2-1
len: 14
CDR3nt: TGTGCCAGCAGCTCACTCCCACCCTACAATGAGCAGTTCTTC
CDR3aa: CASSSLPPYNEQFF

v_gene: TRBV5-6
d_gene: TRBD1
abundance: many
j_gene: TRBJ2-1
len: 15
CDR3nt: TGTGCCAGCAGCTTAGGGACAGGGGTGTACAATGAGCAGTTCTTC
CDR3aa: CASSLGTGVYNEQFF

v_gene: TRBV5-1
d_gene: NA
abundance: many
j_gene: TRBJ1-1
len: 13
CDR3nt: TGCGCCAGCAGCTTGGGGGATGAGAGTGAAGCTTTCTTT
CDR3aa: CASSLGDESEAFF

v_gene: TRBV4-3
d_gene: NA
abundance: many
j_gene: TRBJ2-1
len: 13
CDR3nt: TGCGCCAGCAGCCAAGGCGGAGGGAATGAGCAGTTCTTC
CDR3aa: CASSQGGGNEQFF

v_gene: TRBV5-1
d_gene: NA
abundance: many
j_gene: TRBJ1-3
len: 14
CDR3nt: TGCGCCAGCAGCTTGGACGAGGGTGGAAACACCATATATTTT
CDR3aa: CASSLDEGGNTIYF

v_gene: TRBV5-6
d_gene: TRBD2
abundance: NA
j_gene: TRBJ2-1
len: 17
CDR3nt: TGTGCCAGCAGCTTCGGCCTGGGACTAGCGGGTTACAATGAGCAGTTCTTC
CDR3aa: CASSFGLGLAGYNEQFF

v_gene: TRBV5-8
d_gene: TRBD2
abundance: many
j_gene: TRBJ2-1
len: 15
CDR3nt: TGTGCCAGCAGCCCCGGGACTAGCGGGCCCCTGGTAATGTTCTTC
CDR3aa: CASSPGTSGPLVMFF

v_gene: TRBV20-1
d_gene: TRBD1
abundance: few
j_gene: TRBJ2-7
len: 15
CDR3nt: TGCAGTGCTAGGGCCGGGACAGGGATAGCCTACGAGCAGTACTTC
CDR3aa: CSARAGTGIAYEQYF

v_gene: TRBV27
d_gene: NA
abundance: many
j_gene: TRBJ1-5
len: 13
CDR3nt: TGTGCCAGCCGAACAGATAGCAATCAGCCCCAGCATTTT
CDR3aa: CASRTDSNQPQHF

v_gene: TRBV7-6
d_gene: NA
abundance: many
j_gene: TRBJ2-1
len: 14
CDR3nt: TGTGCCAGCAGCTTTGGGGAACCTTACAATGAGCAGTTCTTC
CDR3aa: CASSFGEPYNEQFF

v_gene: TRBV6-1
d_gene: TRBD1
abundance: many
j_gene: TRBJ1-2
len: 15
CDR3nt: TGTGCCAGCACCTTGATAGAGGGGGCCCCCTATGGCTACACCTTC
CDR3aa: CASTLIEGAPYGYTF

v_gene: TRBV7-3
d_gene: TRBD2
abundance: many
j_gene: TRBJ2-3
len: 15
CDR3nt: TGTGCCAGCAGCTCCCTAGCGGGAGTTGGCGATACGCAGTATTTT
CDR3aa: CASSSLAGVGDTQYF

v_gene: TRBV7-3
d_gene: TRBD2
abundance: many
j_gene: TRBJ2-1
len: 16
CDR3nt: TGTGCCAGCAGCCCCGGACTAGCGGGAGGAGATAATGAGCAGTTCTTC
CDR3aa: CASSPGLAGGDNEQFF

v_gene: TRBV20-1
d_gene: NA
abundance: NA
j_gene: TRBJ1-5
len: 13
CDR3nt: TGCAGTGCTAGAGATTTGGCGAGACAGCCCCAGCATTTT
CDR3aa: CSARDLARQPQHF

v_gene: TRBV2
d_gene: NA
abundance: NA
j_gene: TRBJ2-5
len: 14
CDR3nt: TGTGCCAGCGAGGGGGGGGACAGTGGAGAGACCCAGTACTTC
CDR3aa: CASEGGDSGETQYF

v_gene: TRBV5-1
d_gene: TRBD1
abundance: many
j_gene: TRBJ2-7
len: 14
CDR3nt: TGCGCCAGCAGCAAGGGGACAGGGTCCGACGAGCAGTACTTC
CDR3aa: CASSKGTGSDEQYF

v_gene: TRBV5-1
d_gene: TRBD1
abundance: many
j_gene: TRBJ2-7
len: 14
CDR3nt: TGCGCCAGCAGCTTCTCTGGACAGGGCTACGAGCAGTACTTC
CDR3aa: CASSFSGQGYEQYF

v_gene: TRBV5-5
d_gene: NA
abundance: many
j_gene: TRBJ2-3
len: 15
CDR3nt: TGTGCCAGCAGCTTGGCCGGTCGGAACGCAGATACGCAGTATTTT
CDR3aa: CASSLAGRNADTQYF

v_gene: TRBV5-1
d_gene: NA
abundance: many
j_gene: TRBJ2-5
len: 14
CDR3nt: TGCGCCAGCAGCTTGTGGGCAGGCGAAGAGACCCAGTACTTC
CDR3aa: CASSLWAGEETQYF

v_gene: TRBV24-1
d_gene: TRBD1
abundance: many
j_gene: TRBJ2-7
len: 14
CDR3nt: TGTGCCACCAGTGATTTGAGGCAGGGGGACGAGCAGTACTTC
CDR3aa: CATSDLRQGDEQYF

v_gene: TRBV3-1
d_gene: TRBD1
abundance: many
j_gene: TRBJ2-7
len: 13
CDR3nt: TGTGCCAGCAGCCAAGGACAGGGAGACGAGCAGTACTTC
CDR3aa: CASSQGQGDEQYF